Listed below are T cell receptor beta chains from one sample, sequenced in a study of shared clonotypes between healthy human individuals. The table came from immunoSEQ multiplex PCR; TCRdb's copy has only in-frame clones and leaves some out. This table holds under 2.5 million clones, roughly 90% found once. The sample comprised naive CD4+ T cells from PBMCs. These receptor sequences come from a man between 18 and 29 years old in good health. Some clones in this sample may be carry-over from other donors' samples. CDR3s include the opening cysteine and the closing phenylalanine or tryptophan. The order of the fields is clone size, V gene, D gene, J gene, CDR3 DNA, CDR3 protein. A D gene is named only where the DNA matches it firmly. Not all rows give a size; the values are once, few, many and, for expanded clones, a class.

once,TRBV11-2,.,TRBJ2-3,TGTGCCAGCAATTACGTCGGTTTTGGCGTGAATACGCAGTATTTT,CASNYVGFGVNTQYF
.,TRBV11-3,.,TRBJ2-1,TGTGCCAGCAGCACAGGTTCGAGCTCCTACAATGAGCAGTTCTTC,CASSTGSSSYNEQFF
.,TRBV10-2,TRBD2,TRBJ2-2,TGCGCCAGCAGTGGTTGGGGGGGAAGCGGAGGGAACACCGGGGAGCTGTTTTTT,CASSGWGGSGGNTGELFF
once,TRBV6-5,.,TRBJ1-4,TGTGCCAGCAGTTACGGGCTGGGGAGTGAAAAACTGTTTTTT,CASSYGLGSEKLFF
.,TRBV10-3,.,TRBJ1-3,TGTGCCATCAGTGATCCCGGTATCACCATATATTTT,CAISDPGITIYF
.,TRBV7-2,.,TRBJ2-1,TGTGCCAGCAGCTTAGCGGGGCGCGGCTCCTACAATGAGCAGTTCTTC,CASSLAGRGSYNEQFF
.,TRBV11-2,TRBD2,TRBJ2-1,TGTGCCAGCAGCCCCACCCCAGTAGCGGGAGGGCCCCGAAATGAGCAGTTCTTC,CASSPTPVAGGPRNEQFF
.,TRBV18,TRBD2,TRBJ2-1,TGTGCCAGCTCACCAGGGCCTAGCGGGAATGAGCAGTTCTTC,CASSPGPSGNEQFF
.,TRBV7-2,.,TRBJ1-4,TGTGCCAGCAGCCGCGGGACATCGGGGGAAAAACTGTTTTTT,CASSRGTSGEKLFF
.,TRBV18,TRBD1,TRBJ1-1,TGTGCCAGCTCACCACGGCAGGGGGGCCTGAACACTGAAGCTTTCTTT,CASSPRQGGLNTEAFF